This note documents a single T cell receptor beta chain sequence. Its specificity is unknown. This sample is drawn from a study of T cells in Graves' hyperthyroidism and ophthalmopathy. The investigators amplified TCR beta CDR3 regions from RNA transcripts. RT-PCR in the first round (using the HTBI primer set) targeted the TCR CDR3. TCRdb called the multiplex PCR reads again in MiXCR, with one record for every CDR3 protein. The sample gives 330,000 or so distinct CDR3 sequences, roughly 19% of which show up once; under 45% is in the top ten. From germline, CDR1 is LNHDA and CDR2 SQIVND (reference sequence). V shed 3 bases and J shed 5 bases, with 13 bases lying between them. The CDR3 is made up of 14 amino acids. Uncontrolled infection, other autoimmune disease, pregnancy and lactation each barred patients from inclusion. Diagnosing involved the use of clinical symptoms, serum thyroxine and TRAb, thyroid ultrasound and orbital computed tomography.

Study-wide results and limits: Blood held most thyroid clonotypes expanded above 0.001 frequency. Ophthalmopathy onset followed model prediction by a median about 6.9 months.

The TCR was taken from a man between 45 and 60 years old with Graves' ophthalmopathy. V gene TRBV19 combines with J gene TRBJ1-1; D possibly corresponds to TRBD1 (5 bases). Input material: blood. The chain's CDR3 is CASSIGGAGTEAFF. The CDR3 DNA reads TGTGCCAGTAGTATCGGAGGGGCAGGGACTGAAGCTTTCTTT.